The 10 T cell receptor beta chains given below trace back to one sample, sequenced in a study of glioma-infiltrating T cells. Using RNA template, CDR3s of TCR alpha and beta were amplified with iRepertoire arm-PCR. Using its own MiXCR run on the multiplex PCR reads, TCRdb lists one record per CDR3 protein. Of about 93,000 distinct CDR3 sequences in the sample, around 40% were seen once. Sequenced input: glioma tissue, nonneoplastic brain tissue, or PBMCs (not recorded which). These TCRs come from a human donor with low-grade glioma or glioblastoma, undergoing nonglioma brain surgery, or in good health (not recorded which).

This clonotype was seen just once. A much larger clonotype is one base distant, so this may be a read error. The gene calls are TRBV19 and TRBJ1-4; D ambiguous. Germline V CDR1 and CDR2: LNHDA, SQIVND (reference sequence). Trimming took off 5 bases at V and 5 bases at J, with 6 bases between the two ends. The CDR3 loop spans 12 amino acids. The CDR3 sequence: CASSSRNEKLFF. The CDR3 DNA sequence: TGTGCCAGTAGTTCCCGAAATGAAAAACTGTTTTTT.

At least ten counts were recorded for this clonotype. The CDR3: CASSPGRGGGTGELFF. As DNA, the CDR3 is TGTGCCAGCAGCCCGGGGAGGGGAGGAGGAACCGGGGAGCTGTTTTTT. This sequence joins TRBV12-3 or TRBV12-4 and TRBJ2-2; 7 bases map to TRBD2. This CDR3 region has 16 residues. Trimming cost V 6 bases and J 5 bases; bases outside gene matches: 12.

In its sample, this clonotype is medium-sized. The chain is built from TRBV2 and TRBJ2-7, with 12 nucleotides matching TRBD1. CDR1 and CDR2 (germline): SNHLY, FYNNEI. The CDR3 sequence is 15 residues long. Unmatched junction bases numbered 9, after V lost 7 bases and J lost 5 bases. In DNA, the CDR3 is TGTGCCAGCACCCCTAAGGGACAGGGGGCACACGAGCAGTACTTC. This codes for CASTPKGQGAHEQYF.

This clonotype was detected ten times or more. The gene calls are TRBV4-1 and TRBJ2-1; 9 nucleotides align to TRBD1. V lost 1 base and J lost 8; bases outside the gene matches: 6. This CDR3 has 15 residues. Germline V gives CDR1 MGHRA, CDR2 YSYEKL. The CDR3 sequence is CASSQAGQGGYEQFF. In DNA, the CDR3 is TGCGCCAGCAGCCAAGCGGGACAGGGTGGCTATGAGCAGTTCTTC.

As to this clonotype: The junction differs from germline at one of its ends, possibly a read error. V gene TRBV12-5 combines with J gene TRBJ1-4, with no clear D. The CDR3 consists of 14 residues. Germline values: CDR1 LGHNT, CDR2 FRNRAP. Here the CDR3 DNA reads TGTGCTAGCTCACTGACTTCGACTAATAAAAAACTGTCTTTT. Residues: CASSLTSTNKKLSF.

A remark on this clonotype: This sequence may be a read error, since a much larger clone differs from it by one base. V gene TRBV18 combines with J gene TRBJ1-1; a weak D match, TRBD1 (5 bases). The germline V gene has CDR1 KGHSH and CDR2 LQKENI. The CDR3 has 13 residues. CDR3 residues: CASSPPVGTGAFF. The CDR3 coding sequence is TGTGCCAGCTCACCACCGGTCGGGACTGGAGCTTTCTTT.

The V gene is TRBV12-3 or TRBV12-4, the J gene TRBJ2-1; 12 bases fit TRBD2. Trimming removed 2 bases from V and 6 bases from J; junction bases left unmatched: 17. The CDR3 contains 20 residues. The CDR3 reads CASSLITTSGGPYPINEQFF. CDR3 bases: TGTGCCAGCAGTTTAATAACGACTAGCGGGGGCCCCTACCCCATCAATGAGCAGTTCTTC.

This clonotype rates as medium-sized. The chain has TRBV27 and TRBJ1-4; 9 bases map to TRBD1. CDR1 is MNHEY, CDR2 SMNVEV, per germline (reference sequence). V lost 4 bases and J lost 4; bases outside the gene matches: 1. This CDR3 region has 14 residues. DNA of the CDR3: TGTGCCAGCAGTTCGGGACAGGGTAATGAAAAACTGTTTTTT. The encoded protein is CASSSGQGNEKLFF.

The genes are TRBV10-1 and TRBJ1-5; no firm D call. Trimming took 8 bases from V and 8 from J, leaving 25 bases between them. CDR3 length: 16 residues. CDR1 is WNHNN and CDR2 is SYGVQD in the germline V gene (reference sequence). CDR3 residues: CASGLTGEGAGEPQHF. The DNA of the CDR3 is TGCGCCAGCGGATTGACCGGGGAGGGAGCAGGTGAGCCCCAGCATTTT.

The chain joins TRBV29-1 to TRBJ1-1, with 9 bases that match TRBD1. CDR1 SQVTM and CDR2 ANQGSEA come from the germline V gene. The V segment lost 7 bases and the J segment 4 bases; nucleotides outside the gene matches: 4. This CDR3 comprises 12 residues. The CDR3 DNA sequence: TGCAGCGCTTCGACAGGGGGCACTGAAGCTTTCTTT. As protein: CSASTGGTEAFF. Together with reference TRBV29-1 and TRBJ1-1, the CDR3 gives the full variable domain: SAVISQKPSRDICQRGTSLTIQCQVDSQVTMMFWYRQQPGQSLTLIATANQGSEATYESGFVIDKFPISRPNLTFSTLTVSNMSPEDSSIYLCSASTGGTEAFFGQGTRLTVV.